The 20 T cell receptor beta chains given below trace back to one sample, sequenced in a study of blood T cell repertoires in COVID-19. The protocol was immunoSEQ multiplex PCR, while the TCRdb copy is restricted to in-frame clones and leaves out a portion. This repertoire shows about 100,000 clones, just under 80% found once; its top ten account for roughly an eighth. Sequencing was done on a sample of peripheral blood. All receptors derive from a woman aged 70-85 years with acute or convalescent COVID-19.

The gene calls are TRBV27 and TRBJ2-7, with 8 bases fitting TRBD2. Losses at the gene ends were 3 bases for V and 0 bases for J; bases not matched to a gene: 7. CDR3 length: 16 residues. Germline V CDR1 and CDR2: MNHEY, SMNVEV (reference sequence). The CDR3 DNA follows: TGTGCCAGCAGTTTTAGGGCTCGGGGGGGCTCCTACGAGCAGTACGTC. Its protein product is CASSFRARGGSYEQYV.

The rearrangement links TRBV5-1 to TRBJ2-1; 7 nucleotides align to TRBD2. Losses at the gene ends were 8 bases for V and 5 bases for J; bases not matched to a gene: 7. CDR1 and CDR2 from the germline V gene are SGHRS and YFSETQ. This CDR3 region has 13 residues. This CDR3 reads CASGRGGDNEQFF. In nucleotides, the CDR3 is TGCGCCAGTGGACGGGGAGGGGACAATGAGCAGTTCTTC.

The gene calls are TRBV7-2 and TRBJ2-1; D call uncertain. In germline, CDR1 is SGHTA, CDR2 FQGNSA. V gave up 5 bases and J gave up 7 bases, with 12 bases separating them. CDR3 length: 13 amino acids. The CDR3 DNA sequence: TGTGCCAGCAGCACCCCGATCAGAAATGAGCAGTTCTTC. Encoded protein: CASSTPIRNEQFF. Full variable domain (outside the CDR3, taken from reference TRBV7-2 and TRBJ2-1): GAGVSQSPSNKVTEKGKDVELRCDPISGHTALYWYRQSLGQGLEFLIYFQGNSAPDKSGLPSDRFSAERTGGSVSTLTIQRTQQEDSAVYLCASSTPIRNEQFFGPGTRLTVL.

In its sample, this clone was seen once. The rearrangement links TRBV4-3 to TRBJ1-4; the D gene is possibly TRBD1 (5 bases). The CDR3 has 18 amino acids. The germline CDR1 and CDR2 sequences are LGHNA and YSLEER. The V end was cut by 3 bases, the J end by 2 bases, with 19 bases between. CDR3 nucleotide sequence: TGCGCCAGCAGCCAGCGCGCGACAGCCTCTGGCACTAATGAAAAACTGTTTTTT. Amino acid sequence: CASSQRATASGTNEKLFF.

The rearrangement joins TRBV28 to TRBJ1-2; D may be TRBD1 (6 bases). Trimming cost V 10 bases and J 3 bases, with 12 bases left between them. Germline V gives CDR1 MDHEN, CDR2 SYDVKM. The CDR3 sequence is 12 residues long. The CDR3 region is CAIRTAHYGYTF. The CDR3 DNA is TGTGCCATCCGGACAGCCCACTATGGCTACACCTTC.

The V gene is TRBV7-2, the J gene TRBJ1-5; D unresolved. The CDR3 has 16 residues. Trimming cost V 2 bases and J 0 bases, with 11 bases left between them. In germline, CDR1 is SGHTA, CDR2 FQGNSA. CDR3 sequence (DNA): TGTGCCAGCAGCTTAATTGGCGGCTTTAGCAATCAGCCCCAGCATTTT. Translating it yields CASSLIGGFSNQPQHF.

This chain joins TRBV30 and TRBJ2-1, with a possible D match to TRBD1 (5 bases). The CDR3 has 13 amino acids. CDR1 is GTSNPN, CDR2 SVGIG, per germline (reference sequence). The V end lost 7 bases, the J end lost 4 bases, and 14 bases lay between the germline ends. CDR3 amino acids: CAFLLQGYNEQFF. The CDR3 DNA sequence: TGTGCCTTCTTACTGCAGGGATACAATGAGCAGTTCTTC.

The J gene is TRBJ2-7, the V gene TRBV5-4; TRBD2 aligns across 7 bases. Trimming cost V 0 bases and J 0 bases; bases outside gene matches: 6. CDR1 is SGHNT, CDR2 YYREEE, per germline (reference sequence). This CDR3 is 16 amino acids long. CDR3 sequence: CASSLGGRGSSYEQYV. The DNA for the CDR3 is TGTGCCAGCAGCTTGGGAGGGCGGGGGAGCTCCTACGAGCAGTACGTC.

The chain combines TRBV7-3 with TRBJ1-4; D gene unclear. The germline V and J ends were trimmed by 5 bases and 4 bases, with 17 bases remaining between them. The CDR3 totals 16 residues. Germline V CDR1 and CDR2: SGHTA, FQGTGA. In nucleotides, the CDR3 is TGTGCCAGCAGCGCAACCAAGAGGGCGCTTAATGAAAAACTGTTTTTT. It encodes CASSATKRALNEKLFF.

This rearrangement joins TRBV4-1 to TRBJ1-4, with 10 bases aligning to TRBD1. CDR1 and CDR2 from the germline V gene are MGHRA and YSYEKL. CDR3 length equals 14 residues. V shed 4 bases and J 7 bases; nucleotides not matched to a gene: 3. CDR3 coding DNA: TGCGCCAGCAGCCCCGGGACAGGGGCTGAAAAACTGTTTTTT. The encoded protein is CASSPGTGAEKLFF.

The rearrangement links TRBV7-2 to TRBJ2-1; maybe TRBD2 (7 bases). The CDR3 consists of 15 residues. Germline CDR1 reads SGHTA; CDR2 reads FQGNSA. V was pared by 4 bases and J by 4 bases, with 14 bases between. The CDR3, as DNA: TGTGCCAGCAGCTCGTGGGGGGGCGAATACAATGAGCAGTTCTTC. This sequence encodes CASSSWGGEYNEQFF.

The V and J genes are TRBV19 and TRBJ1-4; no definite D call. CDR1 and CDR2 from the germline V gene are LNHDA and SQIVND (reference sequence). The CDR3 covers 13 residues. Trimming took 7 bases from V and 8 from J, leaving 14 bases between them. The CDR3 region is CASTLLGREKLFF. The CDR3 DNA sequence: TGTGCCAGTACCCTTCTCGGGAGAGAAAAACTGTTTTTT.

This rearrangement joins TRBV30 to TRBJ2-3, with 12 bases that match TRBD2. This CDR3 comprises 18 residues. The V and J ends lost 2 bases and 2 bases, in that order; junction bases with no gene match: 11. CDR1 and CDR2 from the germline V gene are GTSNPN and SVGIG (reference sequence). Here the CDR3 DNA reads TGTGCCTGGAGTTTCAGAGACGGACTAGCGGGAACCACAGATACGCAGTATTTT. Translating it yields CAWSFRDGLAGTTDTQYF.

The chain carries TRBV9 and TRBJ2-2; 10 bases agree with TRBD2. The ends lost 2 bases at V and 10 bases at J; junction bases unmatched: 11. Germline-derived CDR1 and CDR2 are SGDLS and YYNGEE. The CDR3 is 16 amino acids. The CDR3 reads CASSVVASGGLEELFF. CDR3 sequence (DNA): TGTGCCAGCAGCGTGGTTGCTAGCGGGGGTCTGGAGGAGCTGTTTTTT.

The chain employs TRBV5-1 and TRBJ2-1, with 8 bases matching TRBD2. V lost 5 bases, J lost 4 bases, and 2 bases stayed unmatched. Germline assignment: CDR1 SGHRS and CDR2 YFSETQ. This CDR3 spans 13 amino acids. The CDR3 loop is CASRSGGYNEQFF. CDR3 nucleotides: TGCGCCAGCAGGAGCGGGGGATACAATGAGCAGTTCTTC.

The J gene is TRBJ2-5, the V gene TRBV5-6, with D possibly TRBD2 on 6 matching bases. V lost 0 bases and J lost 3, with 12 bases in between. The CDR3 is 15 amino acids. Germline CDR1 and CDR2: SGHDT and YYEEEE. CDR3 amino acids: CASSLGGVAEETQYF. CDR3 coding DNA: TGTGCCAGCAGCTTGGGCGGAGTAGCGGAAGAGACCCAGTACTTC. Using reference TRBV5-6 and TRBJ2-5 for the parts outside the CDR3, the full variable domain is DAGVTQSPTHLIKTRGQQVTLRCSPKSGHDTVSWYQQALGQGPQFIFQYYEEEERQRGNFPDRFSGHQFPNYSSELNVNALLLGDSALYLCASSLGGVAEETQYFGPGTRLLVL.

This clone showed up many times. In the same sample, other DNA sequences code for this CDR3. The V gene is TRBV18, the J gene TRBJ1-1, with 7 bases matching TRBD1. The germline gives CDR1 KGHSH, CDR2 LQKENI. This CDR3 region has 16 residues. J was trimmed by 0 bases and V by 0 bases; bases with no gene match: 4. CDR3 amino acids: CASSPPLTGMNTEAFF. The CDR3 DNA sequence: TGTGCCAGCTCACCACCCTTGACAGGGATGAACACTGAAGCTTTCTTT.

In nucleotides, the CDR3 is TGTGCCAGCACTTTAGGCGGGGGAAACACCATATATTTT. This translates into CASTLGGGNTIYF. The chain uses TRBV6-5 and TRBJ1-3; D ambiguous. V lost 7 bases and J lost 4, with 11 bases in between. The CDR3 length is 13 residues. The germline V gene has CDR1 MNHEY and CDR2 SVGAGI.

In nucleotides, the CDR3 is TGTGCCAGCAGAAGACTAGCGGGGCCGCTAGCATCCTCAGAGACCCAGTACTTC. This gives the protein CASRRLAGPLASSETQYF. The chain carries TRBV5-6 and TRBJ2-5; TRBD2 agrees at 11 bases. The V segment lost 5 bases and the J segment 4 bases; nucleotides outside the gene matches: 16. The germline CDR1 and CDR2 sequences are SGHDT and YYEEEE. CDR3 length equals 18 residues.

CDR3: CASSGVIQETQYF. The CDR3 DNA reads TGTGCCAGCAGCGGGGTCATACAAGAGACCCAGTACTTC. The chain is built from TRBV25-1 and TRBJ2-5, with a possible D match to TRBD2 (5 bases). Germline V CDR1 and CDR2: MGHDK, SYGVNS. This CDR3 has 13 residues. V was cut by 6 bases and J by 2 bases, with 10 bases left in between.